This entry describes one T cell receptor (beta chain). What it recognizes is unknown. The data originate from a study of T cells expressing NK-cell markers. Across the whole study: Eight donors were sequenced, seven testing HCMV-seropositive and one testing seronegative.

The CDR3 is 16 amino acids. The germline V gene encodes CDR1 LNHDA and CDR2 SQIVND (reference sequence). General observations from the study: Dominant NKG2C+ clonotypes made up about 1.0-7.5% of CD8+ T cells in six donors.

TCRdb reprocessed the 5' RACE reads, keeping one entry per CDR3 protein, no DNA. This sample's clone table lists about 260,000 distinct CDR3 sequences. V and J are TRBV19 and TRBJ2-3; no DNA is available, so the TRBD2 call from TCRdb remains unchecked. The sequence derives from a woman aged 18 to 69 in good health. The material sequenced was blood T cells: a sorted CD56 or NKG2C T cell subset, CD4+ or CD8+ T cells, or bulk PBMC T cells (not recorded which). The CDR3 here is CASSTNPGGGSDTQYF.